These 23 T cell receptor beta chains share one sample of origin, sequenced in a study of cytomegalovirus exposure and HLA in healthy donors. 60 Vbeta and 13 Jbeta primers were used in PCR. Assay used: immunoSEQ multiplex PCR; TCRdb lists only in-frame clones, some missing. The sample comprises over 150,000 clones, roughly 85% of which are singletons, and 1% rests with the top ten. Sequenced: PBMCs. These receptors all come from a boy under 10 years old in good health and CMV-seronegative.

This clone was seen only a few times. This chain connects TRBV28 to TRBJ1-1; maybe TRBD1 (5 bases). The CDR3 runs to 14 residues. V was shortened by 6 bases and J by 1 base, with 12 bases between the two germline ends. Germline V gene lookup returns CDR1 MDHEN and CDR2 SYDVKM. The CDR3 is CASSRWGGNTEAFF. The CDR3 region has the DNA TGTGCCAGCAGCCGTTGGGGGGGGAACACTGAAGCTTTCTTT.

The genes are TRBV6-1 and TRBJ1-2; no reliable D call. The CDR3 runs 14 residues. CDR1 is MNHNS and CDR2 is SASEGT in the germline V gene. V shed 2 bases and J shed 0 bases, with 7 bases lying between them. CDR3 amino acids: CASSEPGSNYGYTF. CDR3 nucleotides: TGTGCCAGCAGTGAACCAGGATCTAACTATGGCTACACCTTC.

The chain recombines TRBV14 with TRBJ2-2; D is unclear. Trimming shortened V by 8 bases and J by 1 base, and 5 bases separated the two germline ends. Germline CDR1 and CDR2: SGHDN and FVKESK. CDR3 size: 12 residues. The CDR3 region has the DNA TGTGCCAGCCGGAGGAACACCGGGGAGCTGTTTTTT. Protein: CASRRNTGELFF.

V usage is TRBV11-2 and J usage is TRBJ2-2, with 9 bases matching TRBD1. This CDR3 has 16 amino acids. V lost 1 base to trimming and J lost 6 bases; unmatched junction nucleotides: 6. The germline V gene has CDR1 SGHAT and CDR2 FQNNGV. Written as DNA, the CDR3 is TGTGCCAGCAGCTTAGTGGTACAGGGGGCCTCCGGGGAGCTGTTTTTT. Residues: CASSLVVQGASGELFF.

The genes are TRBV5-4 and TRBJ2-7; 10 positions agree with TRBD2. The CDR3 is 19 amino acids. The J segment lost 1 base and the V segment lost 1 base, leaving 14 bases of the junction unmatched. Per the germline V gene, CDR1 is SGHNT and CDR2 is YYREEE (reference sequence). The CDR3 nucleotides read TGTGCCAGCAGCTTGAGGGCTGGTAGCGGGAGGCTAAGGTCCTACGAGCAGTACTTC. This gives the protein CASSLRAGSGRLRSYEQYF.

This chain joins TRBV6-1 and TRBJ2-7; D is perhaps TRBD2 (6 bases). The V end was cut by 6 bases, the J end by 4 bases, with 13 bases between. The CDR3 spans 13 residues. The germline gives CDR1 MNHNS, CDR2 SASEGT. Here the CDR3 reads CASSRGKGYEQYV. The CDR3 DNA sequence: TGTGCCAGCAGCCGGGGGAAGGGGTACGAGCAGTACGTC.

The chain joins TRBV7-3 to TRBJ2-1; 14 bases map to TRBD2. The V segment lost 4 bases and the J segment 4 bases; nucleotides outside the gene matches: 3. Germline V CDR1 and CDR2: SGHTA, FQGTGA. The CDR3 runs 16 residues. The chain's CDR3 is CASSSRLAGGYNEQFF. The CDR3 nucleotides are TGTGCCAGCAGCTCACGACTAGCGGGAGGGTACAATGAGCAGTTCTTC.

The chain links TRBV4-1 to TRBJ1-6, with unresolved D. Germline V gene lookup returns CDR1 MGHRA and CDR2 YSYEKL. Trimming took 5 bases from V and 10 from J, leaving 12 bases between them. This CDR3 region has 13 residues. CDR3 nucleotides: TGCGCCAGCAGCGATTACCGCCGGTCACCCCTCCACTTT. Amino acids: CASSDYRRSPLHF.

The chain couples TRBV5-1 to TRBJ2-7, with TRBD2 identical over 8 bases. CDR1 is SGHRS and CDR2 is YFSETQ in the germline V gene. The CDR3 spans 16 residues. With V trimmed by 1 base and J by 1 base, 7 bases remained unmatched. The CDR3 reads CASSLWLAGRSYEQYF. The CDR3 region has the DNA TGCGCCAGCAGCTTGTGGTTAGCGGGGCGGTCCTACGAGCAGTACTTC.

For the CDR3, the DNA is TGCAGCTACCACCTGACAGTAAAAGAGACCCAGTACTTC. Protein sequence: CSYHLTVKETQYF. This rearrangement joins TRBV29-1 to TRBJ2-5; possibly TRBD1 for D (5 bases). The germline V gene encodes CDR1 SQVTM and CDR2 ANQGSEA. V was shortened by 8 bases and J by 3 bases, with 16 bases between the two germline ends. The CDR3 sequence is 13 residues long.

J is TRBJ2-3 and V is TRBV7-9, with 9 bases matching TRBD2. Trimming removed 4 bases from V and 1 base from J; junction bases left unmatched: 12. CDR1 is SEHNR, CDR2 FQNEAQ, per germline (reference sequence). The CDR3 spans 18 residues. The CDR3: CASSSPAVAGVGTDTQYF. The DNA of the CDR3 is TGTGCCAGCAGCTCCCCGGCGGTAGCGGGAGTTGGCACAGATACGCAGTATTTT.

This chain connects TRBV29-1 to TRBJ2-5; the match to TRBD1 covers 7 bases. The trim removed 5 bases at V and 5 bases at J, leaving 8 bases unmatched. Germline values: CDR1 SQVTM, CDR2 ANQGSEA. The CDR3 is made up of 13 amino acids. The CDR3 loop reads CSVRQGDMETQYF. The DNA for the CDR3 is TGCAGCGTTAGACAGGGTGATATGGAGACCCAGTACTTC. Variable domain in full (rest from reference TRBV29-1 and TRBJ2-5): SAVISQKPSRDICQRGTSLTIQCQVDSQVTMMFWYRQQPGQSLTLIATANQGSEATYESGFVIDKFPISRPNLTFSTLTVSNMSPEDSSIYLCSVRQGDMETQYFGPGTRLLVL.

CDR3 DNA sequence: TGTGCCAGCAGTCCGGGTTATAATTCACCCCTCCACTTT. Protein product: CASSPGYNSPLHF. The gene calls are TRBV25-1 and TRBJ1-6, with D uncertain. Trimming pared 5 bases from V and 4 bases from J, leaving 6 bases between. The V gene's germline CDR1 is MGHDK and CDR2 SYGVNS. The CDR3 totals 13 residues.

This clone has a single count. This chain links TRBV5-6 with TRBJ2-3; 7 bases are shared with TRBD1. The CDR3 contains 17 residues. The V gene end was trimmed by 4 bases and the J gene end by 2 bases; junction bases not matched to a gene: 13. The germline gives CDR1 SGHDT, CDR2 YYEEEE. The CDR3 DNA reads TGTGCCAGCAGCCCTGGCACCCGACAGGGCCTCACAGATACGCAGTATTTT. It is translated as CASSPGTRQGLTDTQYF.

This clone was counted only a few times. J is TRBJ1-6 and V is TRBV28; 8 bases align to TRBD1. V was pared by 2 bases and J by 11 bases, with 8 bases of the junction left unmatched. The CDR3 loop spans 15 amino acids. The germline V gene encodes CDR1 MDHEN and CDR2 SYDVKM. The CDR3 spells CASSLPGGGLAPLHF. CDR3 in DNA: TGTGCCAGCAGTTTACCAGGGGGCGGACTTGCACCCCTCCACTTT.

This chain uses TRBV7-2 with TRBJ2-7; 11 bases agree with TRBD1. The CDR3 is 16 amino acids. From germline, CDR1 is SGHTA and CDR2 FQGNSA. J was trimmed by 4 bases and V by 7 bases; bases with no gene match: 12. The CDR3 DNA reads TGTGCCAGCACCCAGGGGGACAGGGGGTTTTTTTACGAGCAGTACTTC. Translating it yields CASTQGDRGFFYEQYF.

A remark on this clone: The junction and the germline gene differ at one end; a read error may be behind it. This chain links TRBV7-9 with TRBJ2-1, with D uncertain. Germline lookup yields CDR1 SEHNR and CDR2 FQNEAQ (reference sequence). The CDR3 is made up of 12 amino acids. CDR3 nucleotides: TGTTCCAGCAGCTCCAACTACAATGAGCAGTTCTTC. Translating it yields CSSSSNYNEQFF.

The chain couples TRBV5-5 to TRBJ2-4; 10 bases are shared with TRBD2. The CDR3 covers 15 residues. V shed 4 bases and J 7 bases; nucleotides not matched to a gene: 8. Germline V gives CDR1 SGHKS, CDR2 YYEKEE (reference sequence). The CDR3 here is CASSPRSGGGNIQYF. Written as DNA, the CDR3 is TGTGCCAGCAGCCCCCGGAGCGGGGGGGGGAACATTCAGTACTTC.

V gene TRBV7-9 combines with J gene TRBJ2-1, with a weak D call TRBD2 (6 bases). The germline gives CDR1 SEHNR, CDR2 FQNEAQ (reference sequence). The V end was cut by 3 bases, the J end by 1 base, with 13 bases between. The CDR3 contains 16 residues. CDR3 protein: CASSFGQGGSYNEQFF. CDR3 nucleotides: TGTGCCAGCAGCTTCGGTCAGGGAGGATCCTACAATGAGCAGTTCTTC. Full variable domain (missing parts from reference TRBV7-9 and TRBJ2-1): DTGVSQNPRHKITKRGQNVTFRCDPISEHNRLYWYRQTLGQGPEFLTYFQNEAQLEKSRLLSDRFSAERPKGSFSTLEIQRTEQGDSAMYLCASSFGQGGSYNEQFFGPGTRLTVL.

The chain couples TRBV14 to TRBJ2-6; 9 positions agree with TRBD1. The CDR3 is 18 residues long. CDR1 and CDR2 from the germline V gene are SGHDN and FVKESK. V lost 5 bases to trimming and J lost 0 bases; unmatched junction nucleotides: 8. CDR3 bases: TGTGCCAGCAGCGTGGGACAGGGAGGGAACTCTGGGGCCAACGTCCTGACTTTC. Its translation is CASSVGQGGNSGANVLTF.

The chain is built from TRBV10-3 and TRBJ2-3, with 8 bases lining up with TRBD1. Germline V CDR1 and CDR2: ENHRY, SYGVKD. The CDR3 loop spans 15 amino acids. Losses at the gene ends were 3 bases for V and 4 bases for J; bases not matched to a gene: 6. The CDR3 is CAISETTGDPDTQYF. The CDR3 coding sequence is TGTGCCATCAGTGAAACGACAGGGGACCCAGATACGCAGTATTTT.

The chain couples TRBV5-1 to TRBJ1-4; 9 bases fit TRBD1. Germline V CDR1 and CDR2: SGHRS, YFSETQ. The CDR3 is made up of 18 amino acids. V was clipped by 4 bases and J by 5 bases; unmatched bases: 15. CDR3 bases: TGCGCCAGCAGCCCTGGGACAGGGAGCGATGGATGGAATGAAAAACTGTTTTTT. Residues: CASSPGTGSDGWNEKLFF.

J is TRBJ1-5 and V is TRBV19; tentative D call: TRBD1 (5 bases). The CDR3 is 15 amino acids. The germline V and J ends were trimmed by 5 bases and 2 bases, with 13 bases remaining between them. Germline CDR1 and CDR2: LNHDA and SQIVND (reference sequence). The CDR3 loop is CASSPDARGNQPQHF. The DNA for the CDR3 is TGTGCCAGTAGTCCCGACGCCAGGGGCAATCAGCCCCAGCATTTT.